These T cell receptor beta chains were read from a single sample in a study of T cell repertoires in cytomegalovirus infection. MiXCR, run by TCRdb on the reads, gives a single entry per CDR3 protein. The table records 200,000 to 300,000 distinct CDR3 sequences, about 13% of them present only once. The sequenced sample consisted of PBMCs. The receptors shown here come from a human donor in good health (CMV status not recorded). Some clones in this sample may be carry-over from other donors' samples. Each CDR3 is given with its conserved first and last residue. A D gene is named only where the DNA matches it firmly. Some rows mark clone size as missing; the rest say once, few, many or name a class of expanded clone.

v_call,cdr3_length,d_call,j_call,clone_size,cdr3_aa,cdr3_nt
TRBV20-1,13,.,TRBJ2-5,.,CSATLVVGETQYF,TGCAGTGCTACCCTAGTGGTCGGGGAGACCCAGTACTTC
TRBV6-2/TRBV6-3,19,TRBD2,TRBJ2-1,.,CASIRAGLAGGITYNEQFF,TGTGCCAGCATCCGAGCGGGACTAGCGGGAGGGATCACCTACAATGAGCAGTTCTTC
TRBV10-2,13,.,TRBJ1-2,many,CASSENLLRGYTF,TGCGCCAGCAGTGAGAATCTATTGCGTGGCTACACCTTC
TRBV20-1,14,.,TRBJ1-5,many,CSARAHRTNQPQHF,TGCAGTGCTAGAGCGCACAGGACAAATCAGCCCCAGCATTTT
TRBV3-1,13,.,TRBJ2-1,few,CASSPEQYNEQFF,TGTGCCAGCAGCCCAGAACAATACAATGAGCAGTTCTTC
TRBV19,14,TRBD1,TRBJ2-2,.,CASRGQGAVGELFF,TGTGCCAGTAGGGGTCAGGGGGCTGTCGGGGAGCTGTTTTTT
TRBV6-5,18,.,TRBJ2-2,.,CASSYSGGTATNTGELFF,TGTGCCAGCAGTTACTCTGGAGGGACAGCTACGAACACCGGGGAGCTGTTTTTT
TRBV6-1,13,.,TRBJ2-2,few,CASLDTNTGELFF,TGTGCCAGTCTGGACACGAACACCGGGGAGCTGTTTTTT
TRBV7-9,15,.,TRBJ2-5,few,CASSGHLDIQETQYF,TGTGCCAGCAGCGGACACCTGGACATCCAAGAGACCCAGTACTTC
TRBV11-2,13,.,TRBJ2-3,few,CASSNVRTDTQYF,TGTGCCAGCAGCAACGTCAGGACAGATACGCAGTATTTT
TRBV7-2,18,TRBD2,TRBJ2-7,few,CASSSGLAGARYIYEQYF,TGTGCCAGCAGCTCGGGACTAGCGGGAGCCCGCTACATTTACGAGCAGTACTTC
TRBV24-1,13,.,TRBJ2-1,.,CATSDFADNEQFF,TGTGCCACCAGTGATTTCGCGGACAATGAGCAGTTCTTC
TRBV20-1,12,.,TRBJ2-7,few,CSAMARPYEQYF,TGCAGTGCTATGGCCAGGCCCTACGAGCAGTACTTC
TRBV6-2/TRBV6-3,15,.,TRBJ1-1,few,CASRLSRGPNTEAFF,TGTGCCAGCAGACTATCCAGGGGACCGAACACTGAAGCTTTCTTT
TRBV4-1,16,TRBD2,TRBJ2-7,many,CASSQVGGGKRYEQYF,TGCGCCAGCAGCCAAGTGGGGGGGGGGAAACGGTACGAGCAGTACTTC
TRBV29-1,13,TRBD1,TRBJ2-3,few,CSGDRGGTDTQYF,TGCAGCGGGGACAGGGGAGGCACAGATACGCAGTATTTT
TRBV6-6,14,TRBD2,TRBJ2-7,many,CASSWGGSSYEQYF,TGTGCCAGCAGCTGGGGGGGTAGCTCCTACGAGCAGTACTTC
TRBV25-1,17,.,TRBJ1-1,.,CASSLKGVSTGNTEAFF,TGTGCCAGCAGCTTAAAGGGCGTCTCGACGGGAAACACTGAAGCTTTCTTT